The 10 T cell receptor beta chains listed next were all sequenced from one sample in a study of blood T cell repertoires in COVID-19. Assay used: immunoSEQ multiplex PCR; TCRdb lists only in-frame clones, some missing. The data contain tens of thousands of clones, around 90% of them singletons. The sample consisted of peripheral blood. The origin of the receptors is a woman in her 50s with active or convalescent COVID-19.

In its sample, this clone was seen once. V gene TRBV12-5 combines with J gene TRBJ1-2; tentative D call: TRBD1 (5 bases). The CDR3 is 13 amino acids. CDR1 and CDR2 from the germline V gene are LGHNT and FRNRAP. The V and J ends lost 7 bases and 10 bases respectively, with 19 bases between them. The CDR3 here is CASALGLTPHYTF. The DNA of the CDR3 is TGTGCTAGTGCCCTGGGACTCACACCCCACTACACCTTC.

This sequence joins TRBV3-1 (or the pseudogene TRBV3-2) and TRBJ2-7; 7 bases match TRBD1. V lost 2 bases, J lost 2 bases, and 15 bases stayed unmatched. The CDR3 runs to 18 residues. Germline V gene lookup returns CDR1 LGHDT and CDR2 YNNKEL (reference sequence). CDR3 bases: TGTGCCAGCAGCCAAAGTGCCACAGGGGCCCTTCGACCCTACGAGCAGTACTTC. It translates to CASSQSATGALRPYEQYF.

V usage is TRBV10-3 and J usage is TRBJ1-1, with 11 positions matching TRBD1. The germline gives CDR1 ENHRY, CDR2 SYGVKD. The CDR3 totals 14 residues. V shed 5 bases, J shed 5 bases, and the junction held 4 bases outside the gene matches. The CDR3 DNA follows: TGTGCCATCAGTCCGGGACAGGGGGGGACTGAAGCTTTCTTT. This sequence encodes CAISPGQGGTEAFF.

This chain links TRBV29-1 with TRBJ1-2; 7 nucleotides align to TRBD1. The V gene's germline CDR1 is SQVTM and CDR2 ANQGSEA. V was clipped by 7 bases and J by 3 bases; unmatched bases: 2. The CDR3 is made up of 11 amino acids. The CDR3 sequence is CSAGQDYGYTF. In DNA form, the CDR3 reads TGCAGCGCCGGACAGGACTATGGCTACACCTTC.

This sequence joins TRBV2 and TRBJ2-5, with 10 bases identical to TRBD2. CDR3 length: 14 residues. Germline loops: CDR1 SNHLY, CDR2 FYNNEI. V shed 5 bases and J 2 bases; nucleotides not matched to a gene: 2. The CDR3 DNA reads TGTGCCAGCAGTAGTAGCGGGGGGCAAGAGACCCAGTACTTC. Its protein product is CASSSSGGQETQYF.

The V and J genes are TRBV6-2 or TRBV6-3 and TRBJ2-7; no clear D gene. With 2 bases removed from V and 0 bases from J, the gap between germline ends came to 5 bases. CDR1 is MNHEY and CDR2 is SVGEGT in the germline V gene. The CDR3 totals 13 residues. CDR3 loop: CASSYGVSYEQYF. Here the CDR3 DNA reads TGTGCCAGCAGTTACGGAGTCTCCTACGAGCAGTACTTC.

This clone appeared once. The chain couples TRBV5-6 to TRBJ1-1; maybe TRBD1 (5 bases). The ends were cut back, 4 bases at V and 0 bases at J, with 7 bases in the middle. CDR3 length: 13 residues. Germline CDR1 reads SGHDT; CDR2 reads YYEEEE. CDR3 nucleotides: TGTGCCAGCAGCCGGGGGGTGAACACTGAAGCTTTCTTT. This codes for CASSRGVNTEAFF.

V usage is TRBV20-1 and J usage is TRBJ1-4; D remains ambiguous. Trimming shortened V by 3 bases and J by 7 bases, and 6 bases separated the two germline ends. Germline loops: CDR1 DFQATT, CDR2 SNEGSKA (reference sequence). The CDR3 totals 11 residues. The CDR3 DNA sequence: TGCAGTGCTAGTTTCCTTGAAAAACTGTTTTTT. Translating it yields CSASFLEKLFF.

The J gene is TRBJ2-1, the V gene TRBV12-3 or TRBV12-4; tentatively, D is TRBD1 (6 bases). The CDR3 has 12 residues. Trimming cost V 6 bases and J 6 bases, with 9 bases left between them. This chain's CDR3 is CASSRQANEQFF. CDR3 in DNA: TGTGCCAGCAGCAGACAGGCCAATGAGCAGTTCTTC.

The rearrangement uses TRBV18 and TRBJ2-1, with D perhaps matching TRBD2 (6 bases). There are 16 residues in the CDR3. The V end was cut by 6 bases, the J end by 2 bases, with 17 bases between. Germline V gives CDR1 KGHSH, CDR2 LQKENI. Written as DNA, the CDR3 is TGTGCCAGCTCCCAGGCGGAGGGAACGGCCTACAATGAGCAGTTCTTC. It codes for CASSQAEGTAYNEQFF.